The entry below gives a single T cell receptor beta chain sequence along with its context. Its antigen is currently unknown. The sample is drawn from a study of cytomegalovirus exposure and HLA in healthy donors. PCR used 60 Vbeta primers and 13 Jbeta primers. Profiled with immunoSEQ multiplex PCR; TCRdb holds only in-frame clones, not every one. This table has around 200,000 clones, 65% to 90% appearing once. Findings and limits, study-wide: An analysis was carried out later, and it reportedly showed fewer N-insertions in an Asian-associated ancestry cluster than the approximately 610-donor mean. Reports state that TCR beta sequences accurately predicted most subjects' HLA-A and HLA-B alleles.

Sequencing was carried out using PBMCs. The sequence derives from a woman between 50 and 59 years old in good health and CMV-seronegative.

The CDR3 loop reads CASRPGLADTGELFF. CDR3 DNA sequence: TGTGCCAGCAGACCGGGACTAGCTGACACCGGGGAGCTGTTTTTT. This rearrangement joins TRBV6-4 to TRBJ2-2, with 9 nucleotides matching TRBD2. CDR1 is MRHNA, CDR2 SNTAGT, per germline. V shed 6 bases, J shed 3 bases, and the junction held 5 bases outside the gene matches. The CDR3 sequence is 15 residues long.